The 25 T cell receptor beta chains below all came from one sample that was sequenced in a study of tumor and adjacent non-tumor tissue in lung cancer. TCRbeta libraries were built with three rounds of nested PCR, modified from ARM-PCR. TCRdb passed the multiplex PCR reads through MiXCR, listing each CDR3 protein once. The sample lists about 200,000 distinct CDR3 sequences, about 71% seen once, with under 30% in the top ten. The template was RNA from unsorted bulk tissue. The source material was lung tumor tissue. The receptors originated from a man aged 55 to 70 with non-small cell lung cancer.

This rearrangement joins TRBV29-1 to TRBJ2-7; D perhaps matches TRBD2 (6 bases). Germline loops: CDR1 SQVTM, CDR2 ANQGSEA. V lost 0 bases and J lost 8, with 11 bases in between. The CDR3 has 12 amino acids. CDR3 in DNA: TGCAGCGTTGAAGACGGGAGTTACAAGCAGTACTTC. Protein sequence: CSVEDGSYKQYF.

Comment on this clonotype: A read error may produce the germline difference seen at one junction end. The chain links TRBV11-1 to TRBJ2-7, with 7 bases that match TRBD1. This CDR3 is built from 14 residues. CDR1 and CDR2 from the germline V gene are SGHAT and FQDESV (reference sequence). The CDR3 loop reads CDSSTWTGSYEQYF. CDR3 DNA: TGTGACAGCAGCACCTGGACAGGATCATACGAGCAGTACTTC.

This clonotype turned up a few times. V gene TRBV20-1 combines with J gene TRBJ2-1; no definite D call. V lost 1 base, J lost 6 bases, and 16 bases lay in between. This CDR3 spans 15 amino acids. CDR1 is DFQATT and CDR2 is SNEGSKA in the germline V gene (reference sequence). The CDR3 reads CSARGEILQRNEQFF. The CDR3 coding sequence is TGCAGTGCTAGAGGGGAAATCCTTCAGCGCAATGAGCAGTTCTTC.

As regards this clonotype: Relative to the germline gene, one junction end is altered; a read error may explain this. This CDR3 is CASTRKQAAYRYTF. The CDR3 bases are TGTGCCAGCACCCGTAAACAGGCGGCCTATCGCTACACCTTC. This chain connects TRBV6-5 to TRBJ1-2; TRBD1 is a possible D gene (5 bases). Germline V gene lookup returns CDR1 MNHEY and CDR2 SVGAGI. This CDR3 has 14 residues.

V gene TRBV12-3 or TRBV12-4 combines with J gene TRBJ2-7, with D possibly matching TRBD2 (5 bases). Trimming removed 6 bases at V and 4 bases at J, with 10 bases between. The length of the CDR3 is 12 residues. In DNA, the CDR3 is TGTGCCAGCAGGCAGAGAGGGTACGAGCAGTACTTC. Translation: CASRQRGYEQYF.

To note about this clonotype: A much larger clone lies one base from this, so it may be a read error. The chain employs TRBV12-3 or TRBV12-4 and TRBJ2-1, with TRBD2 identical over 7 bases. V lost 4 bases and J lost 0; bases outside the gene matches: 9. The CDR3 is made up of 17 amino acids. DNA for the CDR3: TGTGCCAGCAGTTCCCGCTTGGGGACTAACTCCTACAATGAGCAGTTCTTC. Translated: CASSSRLGTNSYNEQFF.

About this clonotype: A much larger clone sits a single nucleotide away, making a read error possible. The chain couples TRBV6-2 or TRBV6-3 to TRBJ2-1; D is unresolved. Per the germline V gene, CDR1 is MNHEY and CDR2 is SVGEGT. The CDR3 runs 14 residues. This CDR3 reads CASSYIVPYNGQFF. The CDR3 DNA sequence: TGTGCCAGCAGTTACATAGTCCCTTACAATGGGCAGTTCTTC.

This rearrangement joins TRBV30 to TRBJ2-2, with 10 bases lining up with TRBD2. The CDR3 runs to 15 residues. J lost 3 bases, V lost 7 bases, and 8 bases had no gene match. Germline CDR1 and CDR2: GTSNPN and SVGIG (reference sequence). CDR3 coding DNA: TGTGCCTCCCATAGCGGGGGGCAATACACCGGGGAGCTGTTTTTT. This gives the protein CASHSGGQYTGELFF.

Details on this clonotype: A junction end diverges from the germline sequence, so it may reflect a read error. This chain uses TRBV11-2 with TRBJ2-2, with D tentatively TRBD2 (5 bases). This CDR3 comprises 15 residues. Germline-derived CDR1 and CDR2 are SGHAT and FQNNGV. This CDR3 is CASSLGTERTGEQFF. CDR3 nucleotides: TGTGCCAGCAGCTTAGGAACAGAGCGGACCGGGGAGCAGTTTTTT. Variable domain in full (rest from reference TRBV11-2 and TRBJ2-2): EAGVAQSPRYKIIEKRQSVAFWCNPISGHATLYWYQQILGQGPKLLIQFQNNGVVDDSQLPKDRFSAERLKGVDSTLKIQPAKLEDSAVYLCASSLGTERTGEQFFGEGSRLTVL.

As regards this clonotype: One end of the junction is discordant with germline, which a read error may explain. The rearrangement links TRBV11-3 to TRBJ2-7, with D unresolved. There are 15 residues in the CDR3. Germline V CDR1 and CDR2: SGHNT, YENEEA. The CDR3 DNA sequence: TGTGCCATCAGCCCCGGGCCGCGGAAAAAGAACGAGCAGTACTTC. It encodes CAISPGPRKKNEQYF.

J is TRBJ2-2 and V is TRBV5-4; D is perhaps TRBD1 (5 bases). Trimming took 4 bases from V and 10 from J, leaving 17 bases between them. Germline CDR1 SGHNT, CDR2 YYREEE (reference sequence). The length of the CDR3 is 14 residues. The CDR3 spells CASSVQDGSAELFF. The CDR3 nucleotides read TGTGCCAGCAGCGTACAGGACGGCTCTGCGGAGCTGTTTTTT.

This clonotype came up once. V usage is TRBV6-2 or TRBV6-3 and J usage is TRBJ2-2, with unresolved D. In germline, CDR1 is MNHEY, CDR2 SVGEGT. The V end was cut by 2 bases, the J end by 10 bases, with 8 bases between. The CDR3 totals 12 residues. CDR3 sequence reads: CASSYRQTELFF. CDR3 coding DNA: TGTGCCAGCAGTTACAGGCAGACGGAGCTGTTTTTT.

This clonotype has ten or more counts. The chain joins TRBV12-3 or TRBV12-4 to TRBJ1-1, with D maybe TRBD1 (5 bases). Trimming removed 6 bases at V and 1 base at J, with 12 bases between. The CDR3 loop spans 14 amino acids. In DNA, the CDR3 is TGTGCCAGCAGGGGCAGGGATGAGAACACTGAAGCTTTCTTT. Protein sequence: CASRGRDENTEAFF.

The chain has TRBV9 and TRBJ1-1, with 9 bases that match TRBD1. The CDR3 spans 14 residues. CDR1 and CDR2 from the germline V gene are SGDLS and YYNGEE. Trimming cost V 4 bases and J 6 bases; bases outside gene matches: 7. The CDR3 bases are TGTGCCAGCAGCTCGGGGACAGGGAGGGCTGAAGCTTTCTTT. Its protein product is CASSSGTGRAEAFF.

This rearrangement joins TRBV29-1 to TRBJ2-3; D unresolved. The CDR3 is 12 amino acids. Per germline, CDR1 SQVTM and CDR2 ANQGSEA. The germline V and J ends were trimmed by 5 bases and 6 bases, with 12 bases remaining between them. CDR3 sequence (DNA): TGCAGCGTTAAACGCAACACTGATACGCAGTATTTT. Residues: CSVKRNTDTQYF.

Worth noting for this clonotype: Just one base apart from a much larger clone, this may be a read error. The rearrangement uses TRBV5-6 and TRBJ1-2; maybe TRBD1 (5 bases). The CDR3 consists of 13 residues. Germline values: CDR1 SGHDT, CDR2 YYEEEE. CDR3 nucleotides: TGTGCCAACAGCCCGGGGGTACTCTATGGCTACACCTTC. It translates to CANSPGVLYGYTF. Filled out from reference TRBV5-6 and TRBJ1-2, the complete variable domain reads DAGVTQSPTHLIKTRGQQVTLRCSPKSGHDTVSWYQQALGQGPQFIFQYYEEEERQRGNFPDRFSGHQFPNYSSELNVNALLLGDSALYLCANSPGVLYGYTFGSGTRLTVV.

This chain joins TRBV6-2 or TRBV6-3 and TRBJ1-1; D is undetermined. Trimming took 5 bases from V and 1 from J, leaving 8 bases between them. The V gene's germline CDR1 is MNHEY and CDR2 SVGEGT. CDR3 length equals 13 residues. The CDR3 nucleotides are TGTGCCAGCAGTGGGGAGACGAACACTGAAGCTTTCTTT. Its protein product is CASSGETNTEAFF.

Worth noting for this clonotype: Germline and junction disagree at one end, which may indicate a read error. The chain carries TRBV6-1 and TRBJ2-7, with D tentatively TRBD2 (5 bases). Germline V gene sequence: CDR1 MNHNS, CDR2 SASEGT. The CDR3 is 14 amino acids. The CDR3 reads CANSEARRGAEQYF. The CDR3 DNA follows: TGTGCCAACAGTGAAGCGCGTCGGGGAGCCGAGCAATACTTC.

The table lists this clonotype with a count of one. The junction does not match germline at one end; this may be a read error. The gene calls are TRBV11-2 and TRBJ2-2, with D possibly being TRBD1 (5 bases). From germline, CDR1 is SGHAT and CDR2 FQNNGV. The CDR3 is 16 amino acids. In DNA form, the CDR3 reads TGTGCCAGCAGATTAGACTGGGGCAGAAACACCGGGGAGCTGTTTTTT. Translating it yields CASRLDWGRNTGELFF.

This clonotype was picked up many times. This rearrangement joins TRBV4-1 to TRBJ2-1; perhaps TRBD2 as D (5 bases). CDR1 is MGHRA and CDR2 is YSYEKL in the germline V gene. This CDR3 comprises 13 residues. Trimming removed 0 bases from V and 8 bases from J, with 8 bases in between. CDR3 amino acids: CASSQETGYEQFF. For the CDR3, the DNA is TGCGCCAGCAGCCAAGAAACGGGGTATGAGCAGTTCTTC.

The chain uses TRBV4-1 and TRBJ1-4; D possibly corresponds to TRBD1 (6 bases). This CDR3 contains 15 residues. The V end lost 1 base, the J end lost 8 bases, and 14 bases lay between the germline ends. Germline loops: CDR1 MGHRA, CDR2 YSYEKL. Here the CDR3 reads CASSQGRDIGEKLFF. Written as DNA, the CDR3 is TGCGCCAGCAGCCAAGGCCGGGACATTGGGGAAAAACTGTTTTTT.

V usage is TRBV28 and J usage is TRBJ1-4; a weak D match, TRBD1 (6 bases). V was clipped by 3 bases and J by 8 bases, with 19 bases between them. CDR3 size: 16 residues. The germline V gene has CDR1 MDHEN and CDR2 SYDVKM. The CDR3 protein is CASSFRGRTETEKLFF. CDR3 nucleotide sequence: TGTGCCAGCAGTTTTAGAGGCCGGACAGAGACGGAAAAACTGTTTTTT.

The CDR3 nucleotides read TGTGCCAGCAGCTTATCGGGCATGACTAACACTGAAGCTTTCTTT. Encoded protein: CASSLSGMTNTEAFF. The V call is TRBV7-9, the J call TRBJ1-1; D unclear. Germline assignment: CDR1 SEHNR and CDR2 FQNEAQ (reference sequence). This CDR3 is built from 15 residues. Trimming removed 2 bases at V and 2 bases at J, with 12 bases between.

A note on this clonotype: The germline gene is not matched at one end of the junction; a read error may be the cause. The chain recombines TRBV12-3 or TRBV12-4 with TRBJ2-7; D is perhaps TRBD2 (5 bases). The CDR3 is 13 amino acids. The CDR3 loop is CANSLSGYYEQYF. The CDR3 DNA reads TGTGCCAACAGTTTGTCGGGGTATTACGAACAGTACTTC.

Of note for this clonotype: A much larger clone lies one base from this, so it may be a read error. Here the CDR3 reads CTSMGDSISYEQYF. The DNA of the CDR3 is TGTACCAGCATGGGGGACTCCATCTCCTACGAGCAGTACTTC. V usage is TRBV6-2 or TRBV6-3 and J usage is TRBJ2-7; possibly TRBD2 for D (6 bases). This CDR3 contains 14 residues. Looked up from germline, CDR1 is MNHEY and CDR2 is SVGEGT.